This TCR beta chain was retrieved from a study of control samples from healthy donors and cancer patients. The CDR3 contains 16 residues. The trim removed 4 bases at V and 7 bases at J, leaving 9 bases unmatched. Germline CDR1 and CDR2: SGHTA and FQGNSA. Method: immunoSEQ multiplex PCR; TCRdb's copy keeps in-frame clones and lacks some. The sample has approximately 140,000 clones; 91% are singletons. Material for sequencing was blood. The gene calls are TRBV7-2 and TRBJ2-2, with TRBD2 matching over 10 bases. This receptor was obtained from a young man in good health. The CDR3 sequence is CASSSGAGGPVGELFF. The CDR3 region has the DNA TGTGCCAGCAGCTCGGGAGCGGGGGGGCCGGTCGGGGAGCTGTTTTTT.